This TCR beta chain was recorded in a study of blood T cell repertoires in COVID-19. Study background: Acute and convalescent COVID-19 specimens originated in the United States, Italy and Spain.

Germline V CDR1 and CDR2: SEHNR, FQNEAQ (reference sequence). Trimming cost V 3 bases and J 0 bases; bases outside gene matches: 4. The CDR3 is 16 residues long. Clones were read by immunoSEQ multiplex PCR, and TCRdb kept only the in-frame ones, dropping some. The data show a few hundred thousand clones, less than 90% seen once. The clonotype comes from a man aged 35 to 55 with active or convalescent COVID-19. Sequenced input: peripheral blood. The chain combines TRBV7-9 with TRBJ1-4, with 7 bases that match TRBD1. CDR3 residues: CASSLGQFTTNEKLFF. Written as DNA, the CDR3 is TGTGCCAGCAGCTTGGGACAGTTTACAACTAATGAAAAACTGTTTTTT.